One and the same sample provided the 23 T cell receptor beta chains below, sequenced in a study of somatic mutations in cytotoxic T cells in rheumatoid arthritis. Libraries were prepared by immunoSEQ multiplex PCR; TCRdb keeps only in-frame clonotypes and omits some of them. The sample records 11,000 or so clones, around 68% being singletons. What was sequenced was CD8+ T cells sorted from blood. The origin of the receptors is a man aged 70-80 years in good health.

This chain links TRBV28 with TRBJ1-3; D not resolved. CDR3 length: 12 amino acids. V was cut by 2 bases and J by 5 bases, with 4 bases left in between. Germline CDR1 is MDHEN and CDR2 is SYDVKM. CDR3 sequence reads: CASSLDRNTIYF. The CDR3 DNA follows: TGTGCCAGCAGTTTAGATCGAAACACCATATATTTT.

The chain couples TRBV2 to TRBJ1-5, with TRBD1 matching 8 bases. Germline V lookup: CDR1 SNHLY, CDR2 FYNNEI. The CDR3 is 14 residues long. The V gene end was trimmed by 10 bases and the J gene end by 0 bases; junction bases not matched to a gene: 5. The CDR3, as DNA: TGTGCCACCGGACAGGGTTATAGCAATCAGCCCCAGCATTTT. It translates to CATGQGYSNQPQHF.

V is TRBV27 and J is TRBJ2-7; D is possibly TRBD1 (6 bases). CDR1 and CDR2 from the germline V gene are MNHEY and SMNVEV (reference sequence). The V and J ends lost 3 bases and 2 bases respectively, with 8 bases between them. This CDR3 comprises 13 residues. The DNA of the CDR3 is TGTGCCAGCAGTTTGGGGGACACCTACGAGCAGTACTTC. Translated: CASSLGDTYEQYF.

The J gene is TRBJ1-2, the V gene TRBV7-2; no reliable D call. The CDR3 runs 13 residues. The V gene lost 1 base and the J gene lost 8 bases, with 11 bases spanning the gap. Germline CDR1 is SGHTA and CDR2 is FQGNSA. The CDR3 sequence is CASSLEGNWGYTF. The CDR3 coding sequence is TGTGCCAGCAGCTTAGAGGGAAACTGGGGCTACACCTTC.

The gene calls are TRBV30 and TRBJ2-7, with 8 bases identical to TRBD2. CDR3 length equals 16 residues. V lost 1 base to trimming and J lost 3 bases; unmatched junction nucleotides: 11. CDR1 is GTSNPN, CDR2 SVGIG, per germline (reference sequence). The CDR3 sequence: CAWSGDWAGGLYEQYF. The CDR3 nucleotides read TGTGCCTGGAGTGGGGATTGGGCGGGGGGCCTCTACGAGCAGTACTTC.

The CDR3 spells CASSPTSGPYGYTF. Written as DNA, the CDR3 is TGTGCCAGCAGCCCTACAAGCGGGCCCTATGGCTACACCTTC. The rearrangement joins TRBV14 to TRBJ1-2; D call uncertain. The CDR3 extends over 14 amino acids. The V gene lost 4 bases and the J gene lost 4 bases, with 13 bases spanning the gap. CDR1 and CDR2 (germline): SGHDN, FVKESK.

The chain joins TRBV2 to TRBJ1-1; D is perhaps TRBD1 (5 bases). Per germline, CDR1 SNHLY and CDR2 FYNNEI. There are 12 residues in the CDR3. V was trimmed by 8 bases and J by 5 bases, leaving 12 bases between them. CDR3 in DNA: TGTGCCAGCCGGTCTGGGGCGACTGAAGCTTTCTTT. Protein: CASRSGATEAFF.

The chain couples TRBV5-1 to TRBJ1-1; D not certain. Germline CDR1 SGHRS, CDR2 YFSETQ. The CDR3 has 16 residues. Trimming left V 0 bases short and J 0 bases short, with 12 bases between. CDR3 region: CASSLGLFNMNTEAFF. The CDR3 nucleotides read TGCGCCAGCAGCTTGGGCCTCTTTAACATGAACACTGAAGCTTTCTTT. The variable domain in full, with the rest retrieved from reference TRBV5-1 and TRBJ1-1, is KAGVTQTPRYLIKTRGQQVTLSCSPISGHRSVSWYQQTPGQGLQFLFEYFSETQRNKGNFPGRFSGRQFSNSRSEMNVSTLELGDSALYLCASSLGLFNMNTEAFFGQGTRLTVV.

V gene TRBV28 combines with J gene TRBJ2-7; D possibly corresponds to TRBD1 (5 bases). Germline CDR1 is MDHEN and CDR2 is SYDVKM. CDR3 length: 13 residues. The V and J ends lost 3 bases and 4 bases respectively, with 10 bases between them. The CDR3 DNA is TGTGCCAGCAGTTTGGGCAGGGATTACGAGCAGTACTTC. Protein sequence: CASSLGRDYEQYF.

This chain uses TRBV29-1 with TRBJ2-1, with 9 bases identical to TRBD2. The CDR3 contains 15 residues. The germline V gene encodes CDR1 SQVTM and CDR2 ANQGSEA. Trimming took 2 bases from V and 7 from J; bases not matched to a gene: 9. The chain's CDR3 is CSVEFLGLARNEQFF. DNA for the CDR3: TGCAGCGTTGAATTTCTAGGACTAGCGAGAAATGAGCAGTTCTTC.

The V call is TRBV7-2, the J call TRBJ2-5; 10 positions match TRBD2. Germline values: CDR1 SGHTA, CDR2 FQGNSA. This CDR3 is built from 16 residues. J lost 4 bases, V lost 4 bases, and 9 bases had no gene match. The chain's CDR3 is CASSWSGGAIGETQYF. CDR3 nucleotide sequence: TGTGCCAGCAGCTGGAGCGGGGGGGCTATTGGAGAGACCCAGTACTTC. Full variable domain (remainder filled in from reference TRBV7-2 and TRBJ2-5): GAGVSQSPSNKVTEKGKDVELRCDPISGHTALYWYRQSLGQGLEFLIYFQGNSAPDKSGLPSDRFSAERTGGSVSTLTIQRTQQEDSAVYLCASSWSGGAIGETQYFGPGTRLLVL.

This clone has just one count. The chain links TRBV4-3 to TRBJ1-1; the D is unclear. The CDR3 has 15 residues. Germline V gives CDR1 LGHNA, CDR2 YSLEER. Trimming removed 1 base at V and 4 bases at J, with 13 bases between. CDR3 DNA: TGCGCCAGCAGCCAAGGGAGGATCGCCACCACTGAAGCTTTCTTT. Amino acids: CASSQGRIATTEAFF.

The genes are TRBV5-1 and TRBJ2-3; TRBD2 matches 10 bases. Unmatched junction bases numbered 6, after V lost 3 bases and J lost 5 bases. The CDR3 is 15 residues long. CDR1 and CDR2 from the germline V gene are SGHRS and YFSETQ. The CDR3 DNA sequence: TGCGCCAGCAGCTGGAGCGGGGGGGCAGGAGATACGCAGTATTTT. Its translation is CASSWSGGAGDTQYF. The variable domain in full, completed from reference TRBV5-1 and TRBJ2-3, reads KAGVTQTPRYLIKTRGQQVTLSCSPISGHRSVSWYQQTPGQGLQFLFEYFSETQRNKGNFPGRFSGRQFSNSRSEMNVSTLELGDSALYLCASSWSGGAGDTQYFGPGTRLTVL.

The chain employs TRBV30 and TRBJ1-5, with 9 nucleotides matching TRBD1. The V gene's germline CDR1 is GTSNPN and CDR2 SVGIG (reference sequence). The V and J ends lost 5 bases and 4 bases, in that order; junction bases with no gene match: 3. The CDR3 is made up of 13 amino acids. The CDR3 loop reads CAWAGTGNQPQHF. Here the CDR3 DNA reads TGTGCCTGGGCCGGGACAGGGAATCAGCCCCAGCATTTT.

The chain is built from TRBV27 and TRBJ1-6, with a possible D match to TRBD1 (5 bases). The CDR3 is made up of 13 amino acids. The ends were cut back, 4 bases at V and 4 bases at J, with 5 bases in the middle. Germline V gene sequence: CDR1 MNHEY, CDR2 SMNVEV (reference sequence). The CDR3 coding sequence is TGTGCCAGCAGTTCAGGGTATAATTCACCCCTCCACTTT. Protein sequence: CASSSGYNSPLHF.

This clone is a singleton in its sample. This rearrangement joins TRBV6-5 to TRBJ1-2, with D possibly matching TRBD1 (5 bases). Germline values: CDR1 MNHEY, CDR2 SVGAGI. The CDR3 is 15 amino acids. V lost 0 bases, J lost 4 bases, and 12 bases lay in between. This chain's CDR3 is CASSYSQGHVYGYTF. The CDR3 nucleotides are TGTGCCAGCAGTTACTCGCAAGGACACGTCTATGGCTACACCTTC.

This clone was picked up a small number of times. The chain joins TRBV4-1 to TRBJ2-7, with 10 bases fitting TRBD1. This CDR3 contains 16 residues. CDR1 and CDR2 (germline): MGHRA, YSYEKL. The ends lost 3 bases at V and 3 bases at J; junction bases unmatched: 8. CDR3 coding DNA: TGCGCCAGCAGCCACTCACCGGGGACAGGGGTCTACGAGCAGTACTTC. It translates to CASSHSPGTGVYEQYF.

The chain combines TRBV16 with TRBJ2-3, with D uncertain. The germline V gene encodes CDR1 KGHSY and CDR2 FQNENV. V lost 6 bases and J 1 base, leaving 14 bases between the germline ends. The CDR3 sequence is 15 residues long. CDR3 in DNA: TGTGCCAGCAGTCAGGAGCGTTCCCGCACAGATACGCAGTATTTT. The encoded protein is CASSQERSRTDTQYF.

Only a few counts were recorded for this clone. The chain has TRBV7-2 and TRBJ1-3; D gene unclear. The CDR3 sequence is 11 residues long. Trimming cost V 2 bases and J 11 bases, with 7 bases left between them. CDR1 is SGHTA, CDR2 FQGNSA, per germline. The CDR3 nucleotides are TGTGCCAGCAGCTTAACAGAGGCCATATATTTT. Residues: CASSLTEAIYF. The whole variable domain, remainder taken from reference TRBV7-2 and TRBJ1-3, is GAGVSQSPSNKVTEKGKDVELRCDPISGHTALYWYRQSLGQGLEFLIYFQGNSAPDKSGLPSDRFSAERTGGSVSTLTIQRTQQEDSAVYLCASSLTEAIYFGEGSWLTVV.

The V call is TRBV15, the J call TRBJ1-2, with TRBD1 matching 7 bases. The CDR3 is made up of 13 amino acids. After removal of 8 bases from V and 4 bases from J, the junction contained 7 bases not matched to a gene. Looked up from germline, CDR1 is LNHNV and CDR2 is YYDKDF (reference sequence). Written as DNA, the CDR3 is TGTGCCACCCAGGGGGGGAGTAGCTATGGCTACACCTTC. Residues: CATQGGSSYGYTF.

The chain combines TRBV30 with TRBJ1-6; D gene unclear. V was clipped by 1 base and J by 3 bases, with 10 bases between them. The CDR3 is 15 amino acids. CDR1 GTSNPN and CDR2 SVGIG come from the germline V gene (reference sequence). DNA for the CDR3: TGTGCCTGGAGTGCTGCAGATATCTATAATTCACCCCTCCACTTT. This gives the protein CAWSAADIYNSPLHF.

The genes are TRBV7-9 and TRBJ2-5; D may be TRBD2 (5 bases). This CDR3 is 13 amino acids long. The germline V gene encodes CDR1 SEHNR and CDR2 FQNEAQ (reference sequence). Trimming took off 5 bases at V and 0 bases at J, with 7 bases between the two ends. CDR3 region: CASSAGHQETQYF. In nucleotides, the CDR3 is TGTGCCAGCAGCGCGGGCCACCAAGAGACCCAGTACTTC.

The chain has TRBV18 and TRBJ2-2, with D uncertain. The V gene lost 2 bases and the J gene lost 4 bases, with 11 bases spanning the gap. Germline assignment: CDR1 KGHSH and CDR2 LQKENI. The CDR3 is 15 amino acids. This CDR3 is CASSPLDDSTGELFF. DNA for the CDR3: TGTGCCAGCTCACCATTGGACGATTCCACCGGGGAGCTGTTTTTT.